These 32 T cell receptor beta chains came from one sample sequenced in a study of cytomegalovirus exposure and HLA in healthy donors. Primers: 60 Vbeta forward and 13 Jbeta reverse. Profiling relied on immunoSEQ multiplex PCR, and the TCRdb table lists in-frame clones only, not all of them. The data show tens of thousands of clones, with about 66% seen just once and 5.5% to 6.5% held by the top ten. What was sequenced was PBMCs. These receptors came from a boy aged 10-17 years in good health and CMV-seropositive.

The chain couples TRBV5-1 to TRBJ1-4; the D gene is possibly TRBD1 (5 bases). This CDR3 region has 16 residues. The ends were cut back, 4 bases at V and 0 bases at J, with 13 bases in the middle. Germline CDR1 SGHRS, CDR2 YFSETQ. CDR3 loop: CASSRTGTATNEKLFF. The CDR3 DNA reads TGCGCCAGCAGCCGCACCGGGACTGCAACTAATGAAAAACTGTTTTTT.

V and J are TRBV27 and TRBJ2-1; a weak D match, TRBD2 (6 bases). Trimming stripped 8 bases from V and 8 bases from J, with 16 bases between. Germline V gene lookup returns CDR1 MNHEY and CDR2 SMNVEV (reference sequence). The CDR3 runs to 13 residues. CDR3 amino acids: CASRRDLVYEQFF. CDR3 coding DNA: TGTGCCAGCCGCAGGGACTTGGTCTATGAGCAGTTCTTC.

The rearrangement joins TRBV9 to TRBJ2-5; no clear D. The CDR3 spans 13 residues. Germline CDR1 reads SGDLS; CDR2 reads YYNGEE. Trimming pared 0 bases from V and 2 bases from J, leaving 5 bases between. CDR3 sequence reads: CASSVGGQETQYF. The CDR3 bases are TGTGCCAGCAGCGTAGGCGGACAAGAGACCCAGTACTTC.

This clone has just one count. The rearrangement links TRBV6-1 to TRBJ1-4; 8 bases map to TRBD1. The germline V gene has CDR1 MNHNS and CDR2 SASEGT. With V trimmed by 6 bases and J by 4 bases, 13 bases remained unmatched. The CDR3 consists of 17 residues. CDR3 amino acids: CASREFDRGGLNEKLFF. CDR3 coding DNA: TGTGCCAGCAGGGAATTCGACAGGGGCGGACTTAATGAAAAACTGTTTTTT.

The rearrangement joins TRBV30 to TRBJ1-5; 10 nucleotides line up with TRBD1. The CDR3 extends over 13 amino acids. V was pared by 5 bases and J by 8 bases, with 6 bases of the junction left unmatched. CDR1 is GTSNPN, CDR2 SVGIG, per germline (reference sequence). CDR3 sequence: CAWVGQGRKPQHF. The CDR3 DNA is TGTGCCTGGGTGGGACAGGGGAGGAAGCCCCAGCATTTT.

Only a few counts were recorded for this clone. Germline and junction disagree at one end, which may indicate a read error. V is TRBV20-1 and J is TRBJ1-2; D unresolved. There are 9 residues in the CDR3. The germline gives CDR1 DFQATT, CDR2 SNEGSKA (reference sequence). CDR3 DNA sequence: TGCAGTGCTGCCCCCGACTTTCACTTC. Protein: CSAAPDFHF.

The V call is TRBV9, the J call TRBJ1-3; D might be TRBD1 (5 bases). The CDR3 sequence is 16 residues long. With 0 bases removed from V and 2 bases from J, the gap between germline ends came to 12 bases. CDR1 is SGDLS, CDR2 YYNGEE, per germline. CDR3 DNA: TGTGCCAGCAGCGTAGGGCAGGGTAGGACTGGAAACACCATATATTTT. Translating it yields CASSVGQGRTGNTIYF.

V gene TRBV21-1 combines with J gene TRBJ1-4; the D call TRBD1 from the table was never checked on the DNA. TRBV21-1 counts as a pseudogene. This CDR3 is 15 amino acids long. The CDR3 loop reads CASSKDGQFNEKLFF. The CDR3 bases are TGTGCCAGCAGCAAGGATGGACAGTTTAATGAAAAACTGTTTTTT.

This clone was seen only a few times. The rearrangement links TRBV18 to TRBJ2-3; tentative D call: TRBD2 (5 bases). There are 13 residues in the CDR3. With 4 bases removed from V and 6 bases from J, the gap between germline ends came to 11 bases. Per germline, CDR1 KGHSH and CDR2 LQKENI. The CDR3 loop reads CASSLNGEDTQYF. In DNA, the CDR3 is TGTGCCAGCTCACTAAACGGGGAGGATACGCAGTATTTT.

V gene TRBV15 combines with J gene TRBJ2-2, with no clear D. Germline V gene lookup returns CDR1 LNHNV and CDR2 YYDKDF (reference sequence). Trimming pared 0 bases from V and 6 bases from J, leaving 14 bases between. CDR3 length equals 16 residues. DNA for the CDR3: TGTGCCACCAGCAGAGATAGATCCCCTACCCCCGGGGAGCTGTTTTTT. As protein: CATSRDRSPTPGELFF.

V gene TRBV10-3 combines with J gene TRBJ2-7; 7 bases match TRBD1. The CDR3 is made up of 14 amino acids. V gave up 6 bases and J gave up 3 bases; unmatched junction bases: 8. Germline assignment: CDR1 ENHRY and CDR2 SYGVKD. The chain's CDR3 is CAIRESGTVYEQYF. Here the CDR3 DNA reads TGTGCCATCAGGGAATCCGGGACAGTCTACGAGCAGTACTTC.

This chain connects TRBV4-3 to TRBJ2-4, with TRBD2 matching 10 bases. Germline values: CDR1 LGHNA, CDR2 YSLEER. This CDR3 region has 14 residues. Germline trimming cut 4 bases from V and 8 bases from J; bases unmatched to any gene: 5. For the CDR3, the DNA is TGCGCCAGCAGCCGCGCCGGGACTAGCGACATTCAGTACTTC. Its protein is CASSRAGTSDIQYF.

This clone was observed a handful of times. This chain's CDR3 is CASSLERITGELFF. The DNA for the CDR3 is TGCGCCAGCAGCTTGGAGCGGATCACCGGGGAGCTGTTTTTT. The chain is built from TRBV5-1 and TRBJ2-2, with D maybe TRBD2 (5 bases). The length of the CDR3 is 14 residues. Germline V gene data show CDR1 as SGHRS and CDR2 as YFSETQ. V gave up 0 bases and J gave up 4 bases, with 7 bases separating them.

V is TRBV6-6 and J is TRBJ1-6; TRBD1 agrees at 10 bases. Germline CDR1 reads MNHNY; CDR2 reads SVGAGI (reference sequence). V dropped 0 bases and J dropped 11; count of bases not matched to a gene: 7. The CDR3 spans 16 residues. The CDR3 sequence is CASSYSRDRGPTPLHF. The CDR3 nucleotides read TGTGCCAGCAGTTACTCCCGGGACAGGGGCCCGACACCCCTCCACTTT.

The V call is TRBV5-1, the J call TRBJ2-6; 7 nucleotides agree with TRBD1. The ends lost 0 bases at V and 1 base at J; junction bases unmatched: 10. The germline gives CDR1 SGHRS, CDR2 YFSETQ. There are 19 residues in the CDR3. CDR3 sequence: CASSLDLGTAFSGANVLTF. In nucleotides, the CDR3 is TGCGCCAGCAGCTTGGATCTCGGGACAGCATTTTCTGGGGCCAACGTCCTGACTTTC.

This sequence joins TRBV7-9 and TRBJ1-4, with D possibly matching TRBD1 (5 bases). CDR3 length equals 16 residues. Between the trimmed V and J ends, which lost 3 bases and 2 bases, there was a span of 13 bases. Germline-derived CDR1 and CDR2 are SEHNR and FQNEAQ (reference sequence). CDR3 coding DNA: TGTGCCAGCAGCTTGAGGACGGGGGGGACTAATGAAAAACTGTTTTTT. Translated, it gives CASSLRTGGTNEKLFF.

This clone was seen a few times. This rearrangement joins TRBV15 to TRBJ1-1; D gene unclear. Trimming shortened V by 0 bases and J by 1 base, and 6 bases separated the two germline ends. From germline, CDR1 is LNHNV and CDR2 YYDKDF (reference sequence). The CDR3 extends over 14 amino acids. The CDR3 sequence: CATSRDPRNTEAFF. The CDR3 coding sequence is TGTGCCACCAGCAGAGATCCCAGGAACACTGAAGCTTTCTTT.

In DNA, the CDR3 is TGTGCCAGCAGTTACGGTCGCGCTCCAAGCACCGGGGAGCTGTTTTTT. Translating it yields CASSYGRAPSTGELFF. V and J are TRBV6-5 and TRBJ2-2; no clear D. The germline V gene has CDR1 MNHEY and CDR2 SVGAGI. The CDR3 has 16 residues. The V end lost 2 bases, the J end lost 4 bases, and 14 bases lay between the germline ends.

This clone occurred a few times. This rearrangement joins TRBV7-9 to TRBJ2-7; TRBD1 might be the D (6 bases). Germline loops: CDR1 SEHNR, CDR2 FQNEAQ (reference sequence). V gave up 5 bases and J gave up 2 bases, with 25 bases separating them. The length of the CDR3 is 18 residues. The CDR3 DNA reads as TGTGCCAGCAGCCCCGACACTAACAGGGAAATATTCGCCTACGAGCAGTACTTC. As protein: CASSPDTNREIFAYEQYF. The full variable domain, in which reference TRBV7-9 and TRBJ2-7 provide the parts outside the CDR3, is DTGVSQNPRHKITKRGQNVTFRCDPISEHNRLYWYRQTLGQGPEFLTYFQNEAQLEKSRLLSDRFSAERPKGSFSTLEIQRTEQGDSAMYLCASSPDTNREIFAYEQYFGPGTRLTVT.

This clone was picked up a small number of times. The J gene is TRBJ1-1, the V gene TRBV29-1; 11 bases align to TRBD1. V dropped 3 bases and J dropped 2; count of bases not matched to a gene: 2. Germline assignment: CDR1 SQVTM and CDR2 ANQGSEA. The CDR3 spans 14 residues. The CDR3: CSVEDRGQNTEAFF. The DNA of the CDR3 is TGCAGCGTTGAGGACAGGGGGCAAAACACTGAAGCTTTCTTT.

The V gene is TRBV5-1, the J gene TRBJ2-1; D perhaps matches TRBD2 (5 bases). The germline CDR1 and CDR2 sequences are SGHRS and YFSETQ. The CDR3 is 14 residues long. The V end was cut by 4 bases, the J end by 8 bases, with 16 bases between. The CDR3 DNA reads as TGCGCCAGCAGCCTCGGGGATGCAAGAGATGAGCAGTTCTTC. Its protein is CASSLGDARDEQFF.

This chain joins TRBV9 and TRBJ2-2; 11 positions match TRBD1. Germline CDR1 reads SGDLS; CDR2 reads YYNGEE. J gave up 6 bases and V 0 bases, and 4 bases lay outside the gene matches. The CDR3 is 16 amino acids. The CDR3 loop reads CASSVERTGGSGELFF. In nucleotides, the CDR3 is TGTGCCAGCAGCGTAGAAAGGACAGGGGGCTCCGGGGAGCTGTTTTTT.

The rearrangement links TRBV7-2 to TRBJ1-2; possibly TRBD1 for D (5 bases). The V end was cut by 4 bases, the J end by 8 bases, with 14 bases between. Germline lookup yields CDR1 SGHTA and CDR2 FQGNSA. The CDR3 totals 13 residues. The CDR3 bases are TGTGCCAGCAGCTCCTCCACGGGGGGGGGCTACACCTTC. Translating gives CASSSSTGGGYTF.

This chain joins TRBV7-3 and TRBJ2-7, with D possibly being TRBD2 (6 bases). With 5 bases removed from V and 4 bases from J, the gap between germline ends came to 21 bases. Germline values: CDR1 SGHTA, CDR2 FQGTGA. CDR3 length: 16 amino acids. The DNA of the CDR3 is TGTGCCAGCAGCCCCGGGGGATCAGGGAGGATATACGAGCAGTACTTC. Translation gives CASSPGGSGRIYEQYF. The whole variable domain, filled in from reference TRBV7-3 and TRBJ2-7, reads GAGVSQTPSNKVTEKGKYVELRCDPISGHTALYWYRQSLGQGPEFLIYFQGTGAADDSGLPNDRFFAVRPEGSVSTLKIQRTERGDSAVYLCASSPGGSGRIYEQYFGPGTRLTVT.

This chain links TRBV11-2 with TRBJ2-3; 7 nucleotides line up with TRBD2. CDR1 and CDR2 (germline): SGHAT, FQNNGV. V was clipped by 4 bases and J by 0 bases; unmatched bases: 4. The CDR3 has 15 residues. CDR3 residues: CASSYLTSSTDTQYF. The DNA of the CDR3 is TGTGCCAGCAGCTACTTGACTAGCAGCACAGATACGCAGTATTTT.

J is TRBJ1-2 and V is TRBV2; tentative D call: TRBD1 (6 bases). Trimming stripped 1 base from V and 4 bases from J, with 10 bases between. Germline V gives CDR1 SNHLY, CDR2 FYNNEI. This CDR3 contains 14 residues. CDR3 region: CASSEDQGFYGYTF. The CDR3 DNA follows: TGTGCCAGCAGTGAAGACCAGGGGTTCTATGGCTACACCTTC.

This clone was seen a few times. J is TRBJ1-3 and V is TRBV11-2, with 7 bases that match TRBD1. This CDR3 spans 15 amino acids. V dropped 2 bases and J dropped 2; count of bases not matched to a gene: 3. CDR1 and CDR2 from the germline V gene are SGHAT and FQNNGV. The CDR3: CASSLRGQPGNTIYF. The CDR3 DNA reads TGTGCCAGCAGCTTACGGGGACAGCCTGGAAACACCATATATTTT.

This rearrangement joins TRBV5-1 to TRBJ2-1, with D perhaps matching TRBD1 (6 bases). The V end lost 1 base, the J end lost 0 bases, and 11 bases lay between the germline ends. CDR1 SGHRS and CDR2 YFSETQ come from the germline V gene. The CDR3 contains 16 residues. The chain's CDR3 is CASSLSQGSSYNEQFF. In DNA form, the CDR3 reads TGCGCCAGCAGCTTGTCCCAGGGGAGCTCCTACAATGAGCAGTTCTTC. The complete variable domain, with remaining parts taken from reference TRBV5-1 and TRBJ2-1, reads KAGVTQTPRYLIKTRGQQVTLSCSPISGHRSVSWYQQTPGQGLQFLFEYFSETQRNKGNFPGRFSGRQFSNSRSEMNVSTLELGDSALYLCASSLSQGSSYNEQFFGPGTRLTVL.

CDR3 protein: CASSPSRGSWAGELFF. As DNA, the CDR3 is TGTGCCAGCTCACCGTCCAGGGGAAGTTGGGCCGGGGAGCTGTTTTTT. The rearrangement uses TRBV18 and TRBJ2-2; possible D gene TRBD1, 6 bases. Germline-derived CDR1 and CDR2 are KGHSH and LQKENI. The ends were cut back, 3 bases at V and 6 bases at J, with 17 bases in the middle. The CDR3 runs to 16 residues. The full variable domain, rest sourced from reference TRBV18 and TRBJ2-2, is NAGVMQNPRHLVRRRGQEARLRCSPMKGHSHVYWYRQLPEEGLKFMVYLQKENIIDESGMPKERFSAEFPKEGPSILRIQQVVRGDSAAYFCASSPSRGSWAGELFFGEGSRLTVL.

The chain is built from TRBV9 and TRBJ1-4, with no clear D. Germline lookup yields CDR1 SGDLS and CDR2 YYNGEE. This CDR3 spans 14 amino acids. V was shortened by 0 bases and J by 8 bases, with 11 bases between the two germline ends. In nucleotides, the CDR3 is TGTGCCAGCAGCGTAGATGGGTTGAGGGAAAAACTGTTTTTT. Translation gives CASSVDGLREKLFF.

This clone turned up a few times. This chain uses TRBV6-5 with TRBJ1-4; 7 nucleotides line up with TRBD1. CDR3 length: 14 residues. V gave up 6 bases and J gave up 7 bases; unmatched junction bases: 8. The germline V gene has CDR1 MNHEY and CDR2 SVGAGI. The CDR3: CASSPTGRSEKLFF. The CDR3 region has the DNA TGTGCCAGCAGCCCGACAGGGAGGAGTGAAAAACTGTTTTTT.

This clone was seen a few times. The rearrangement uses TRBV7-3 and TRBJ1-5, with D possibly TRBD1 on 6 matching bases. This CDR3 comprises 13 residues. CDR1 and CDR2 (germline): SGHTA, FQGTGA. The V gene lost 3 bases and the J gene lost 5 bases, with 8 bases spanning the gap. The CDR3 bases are TGTGCCAGCAGCTTCGGGGGGCATCAGCCCCAGCATTTT. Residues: CASSFGGHQPQHF.